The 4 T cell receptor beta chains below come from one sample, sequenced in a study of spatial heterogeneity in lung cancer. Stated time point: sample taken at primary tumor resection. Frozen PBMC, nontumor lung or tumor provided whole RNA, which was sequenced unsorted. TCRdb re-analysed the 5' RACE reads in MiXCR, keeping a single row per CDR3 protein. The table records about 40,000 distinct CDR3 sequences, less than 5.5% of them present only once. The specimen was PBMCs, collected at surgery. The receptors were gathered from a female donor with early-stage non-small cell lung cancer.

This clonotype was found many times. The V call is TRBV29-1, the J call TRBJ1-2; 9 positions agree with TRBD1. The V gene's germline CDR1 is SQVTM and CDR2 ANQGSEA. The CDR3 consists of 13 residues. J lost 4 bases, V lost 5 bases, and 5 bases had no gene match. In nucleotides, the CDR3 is TGCAGCGTTAGACAGGGGGAAAGCTATGGCTACACCTTC. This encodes CSVRQGESYGYTF.

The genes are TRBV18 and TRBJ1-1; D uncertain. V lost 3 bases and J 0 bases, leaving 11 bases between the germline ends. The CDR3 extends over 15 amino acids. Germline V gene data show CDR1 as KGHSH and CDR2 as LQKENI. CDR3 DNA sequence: TGTGCCAGCTCACCCCAATTGGGGTTGAACACTGAAGCTTTCTTT. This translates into CASSPQLGLNTEAFF.

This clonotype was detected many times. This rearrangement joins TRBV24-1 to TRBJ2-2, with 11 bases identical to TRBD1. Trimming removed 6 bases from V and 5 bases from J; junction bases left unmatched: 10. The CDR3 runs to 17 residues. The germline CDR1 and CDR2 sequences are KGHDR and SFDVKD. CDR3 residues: CATSPDEGQGETGELFF. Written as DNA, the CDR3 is TGTGCCACCAGTCCTGACGAGGGACAGGGGGAAACCGGGGAGCTGTTTTTT.

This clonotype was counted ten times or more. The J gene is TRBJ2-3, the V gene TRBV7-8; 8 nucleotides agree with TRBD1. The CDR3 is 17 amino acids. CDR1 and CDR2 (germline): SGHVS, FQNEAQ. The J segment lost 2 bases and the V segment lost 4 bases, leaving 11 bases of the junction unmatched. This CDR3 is CASSSTSGRGHTDTQYF. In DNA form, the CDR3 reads TGTGCCAGCAGCTCCACCTCGGGCAGGGGGCACACAGATACGCAGTATTTT. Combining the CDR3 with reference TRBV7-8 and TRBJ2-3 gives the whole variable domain GAGVSQSPRYKVAKRGQDVALRCDPISGHVSLFWYQQALGQGPEFLTYFQNEAQLDKSGLPSDRFFAERPEGSVSTLKIQRTQQEDSAVYLCASSSTSGRGHTDTQYFGPGTRLTVL.